These 2 T cell receptor beta chains came from one sample sequenced in a study of T cell responses to AZD1222 COVID-19 vaccine. TCRdb keeps only in-frame clones here, not all; method: immunoSEQ multiplex PCR. The sample has 65,000 to 75,000 clones, 75% to 85% seen once; the top ten hold around 5%. Here the sequenced sample was peripheral blood, taken on day 0 of AZD1222 vaccination. Every receptor here comes from an adult in good health.

The chain has TRBV10-2 and TRBJ1-5, with D possibly being TRBD1 (6 bases). Looked up from germline, CDR1 is WSHSY and CDR2 is SAAADI. This CDR3 spans 18 amino acids. The V end was cut by 5 bases, the J end by 0 bases, with 20 bases between. As DNA, the CDR3 is TGCGCCAGCAGTCTAGGACAGCGATCTGGGGATAGCAATCAGCCCCAGCATTTT. This codes for CASSLGQRSGDSNQPQHF.

V gene TRBV6-2 or TRBV6-3 combines with J gene TRBJ2-5, with no clear D. V shed 0 bases and J shed 2 bases, with 13 bases lying between them. From germline, CDR1 is MNHEY and CDR2 SVGEGT. The CDR3 covers 16 residues. In nucleotides, the CDR3 is TGTGCCAGCAGTTACTCGCTATACAGATTACAAGAGACCCAGTACTTC. Protein: CASSYSLYRLQETQYF.